These 5 T cell receptor beta chains came from one sample sequenced in a study of radiotherapy plus CTLA-4 blockade in lung cancer (dated by TCRdb to the late 2010s). Library preparation used the immunoSEQ multiplex PCR assay. TCRdb mirrors the immuneACCESS table, restricted to in-frame sequences. Some clones are absent from its copies; in checked studies, under half trace to an unresolved V gene, and the reason for the others is unknown. In all, the sample holds about 80,000 clones, and around 76% of those were seen once. Under 25% of the sample rests with the top ten. Sequencing used peripheral blood, obtained from a patient treated with radiotherapy plus ipilimumab. The receptor set was obtained from a human donor with non-small cell lung cancer whose response to radiotherapy plus ipilimumab could not be evaluated. Some clones in this sample may be carry-over from other donors' samples.

This clone has only a few counts. The V call is TRBV6-6, the J call TRBJ1-1, with D possibly matching TRBD1 (5 bases). Germline V gene sequence: CDR1 MNHNY, CDR2 SVGAGI (reference sequence). V was cut by 2 bases and J by 1 base, with 8 bases left in between. This CDR3 has 14 residues. DNA for the CDR3: TGTGCCAGCAGTTACCCCCAGGGGAACACTGAAGCTTTCTTT. Protein: CASSYPQGNTEAFF.

This chain uses TRBV18 with TRBJ2-5; 8 bases are a match to TRBD2. The CDR3 consists of 18 residues. Germline CDR1 KGHSH, CDR2 LQKENI. V trimming: 6 bases; J trimming: 0 bases; junction bases outside the gene matches: 15. The CDR3 loop is CASSILSGGPLYQETQYF. The CDR3 nucleotides read TGTGCCAGCTCTATTCTGAGCGGGGGACCGTTGTACCAAGAGACCCAGTACTTC.

The genes are TRBV7-2 and TRBJ1-2; D call uncertain. Trimming cost V 5 bases and J 2 bases, with 6 bases left between them. Looked up from germline, CDR1 is SGHTA and CDR2 is FQGNSA. The CDR3 totals 12 residues. As DNA, the CDR3 is TGTGCCAGCAGCCAGCGGAACTATGGCTACACCTTC. Protein: CASSQRNYGYTF.

V and J are TRBV14 and TRBJ2-6, with TRBD1 matching 9 bases. Per germline, CDR1 SGHDN and CDR2 FVKESK. With V trimmed by 5 bases and J by 0 bases, 8 bases remained unmatched. This CDR3 is built from 18 residues. This chain's CDR3 is CASSVLTGQGSGANVLTF. The CDR3 coding sequence is TGTGCCAGCAGCGTCCTTACGGGACAGGGCTCTGGGGCCAACGTCCTGACTTTC.

The V gene is TRBV7-9, the J gene TRBJ1-1; the D is unclear. From germline, CDR1 is SEHNR and CDR2 FQNEAQ (reference sequence). CDR3 length: 14 residues. Trimming pared 1 base from V and 1 base from J, leaving 7 bases between. The CDR3: CASSLESGNTEAFF. Here the CDR3 DNA reads TGTGCCAGCAGCTTAGAGTCCGGGAACACTGAAGCTTTCTTT.